This TCR beta chain was recovered during a study of lymphopenia after photon versus proton radiotherapy (dated by TCRdb to the late 2010s). Study-wide context: In patients with gastrointestinal tumors who developed high-grade lymphopenia, the study compared the immunological effects of photon radiation therapy with those of proton radiation therapy. The roughly 20 patients in the cohort had gastrointestinal tumors, were treated with either photon or proton therapy, and subsequently developed lymphopenia. The goal of the study was to describe how the two radiation modalities differ in their effects on the immune system. The research as a whole found: After the lymphocyte count nadir, oligoclonal expansion, especially of CD8+ Temra cells, was observed in photon-treated repertoires, and the drop in diversity was driven by this expansion. The authors looked at the survival association only in patients who died, and they framed better survival with proton therapy as a possibility rather than a demonstrated result. Proton-treated patients stayed relatively stable during treatment, while photon-treated patients lost naive T cells and TCR diversity and gained effector/memory populations. Across the cohort, an inverse correlation was found between a larger post-nadir drop in TCR diversity and overall survival time among patients who died.

Libraries were built with the immunoSEQ multiplex PCR assay. T cell repertoires were profiled by deep sequencing of rearranged TCR beta loci, alongside multiparametric flow cytometry. Imported from immuneACCESS, the table was reduced by TCRdb to in-frame sequences with V and J called. These copies leave out some clones; in studies compared against another copy, an unresolved V gene accounts for under half, and the cause of the remainder is not known. Recorded for this sample are about 30,000 clones; roughly 90% of them occurred a single time. Around 6.5% of the sample is in the top ten clones. The germline V gene yields SGHTA for CDR1 and FQGNSA for CDR2. V is shortened by 3 bases, J by 10 bases, and the region joining them spans 10 bases. The CDR3 holds 12 amino acids from the cysteine to the phenylalanine. Solely the CDR3 DNA is kept, with 36 bases framed from the first base. About this clone itself: There is no known antigen for this receptor. Nothing much larger sits one base from this clone, and base qualities are not available.

The sample consisted of peripheral blood, taken from a patient treated with photon-based radiotherapy. Rearrangement joined TRBV7-2 to TRBJ2-1, with an unclear D gene assignment. The clonotype originates from a woman in her fifties or sixties with pancreatic cancer. CDR3 reads: CASSFSNGEQFF. The bases read TGTGCCAGCAGCTTTTCGAACGGGGAGCAGTTCTTC.